The clone carrying this TCR beta chain was counted many times. Its antigen is unidentified. The sample is drawn from a study of T and B cells in COVID-19 patients. Study overall: Of 20 to 25 active-infection patients, under 15 were critically ill with mechanical ventilation or extracorporeal membrane oxygenation.

BIOMED2 TRB-A/B primer pools were used in multiplex TRB PCR. TCRdb analysed the multiplex PCR reads with MiXCR anew, one entry per CDR3 protein. The sample has about 5,100 distinct CDR3 sequences, roughly 23% seen once. Trimming took off 2 bases at V and 5 bases at J, with 11 bases between the two ends. The CDR3 is 14 residues long. Germline CDR1 and CDR2: SGHDT and YYEEEE. General study results and limits: CD4+, regulatory T cell, CD8+ and sorted SARS-CoV-2-responsive or tetramer+ T cells were not yet sequenced. Patients with COVID-19 reportedly showed strongly skewed T cell receptor beta variable and joining gene usage.

From blood, about 240-500 ng of genomic DNA served as TRB template. The TCR sequence derives from a human donor with active COVID-19. The rearrangement joins TRBV5-6 to TRBJ1-5; D is ambiguous. Sequenced sample: blood. The CDR3 DNA is TGTGCCAGCAGCTTCGGCGGAACAGATCAGCCCCAGCATTTT. As protein: CASSFGGTDQPQHF.